Presented here are 7 T cell receptor beta chains from one specimen sequenced in a study of CD8 T cells in ankylosing spondylitis. Each CDR3 protein is one row after TCRdb ran MiXCR on the 5' RACE reads. The repertoire consists of hundreds of thousands of distinct CDR3 sequences, with roughly 32% occurring once and the leading ten covering 4% to 5%. Sequenced material: blood, either unsorted or a sorted T cell fraction (not recorded which). The receptors were gathered from a male donor with ankylosing spondylitis or in good health (not recorded which).

The chain is built from TRBV20-1 and TRBJ1-5, with D possibly TRBD1 on 5 matching bases. The CDR3 contains 17 residues. From germline, CDR1 is DFQATT and CDR2 SNEGSKA (reference sequence). Between the trimmed V and J ends, which lost 1 base and 0 bases, there was a span of 16 bases. This CDR3 is CSARGATETYSNQPQHF. CDR3 DNA sequence: TGCAGTGCTAGAGGGGCGACAGAGACTTATAGCAATCAGCCCCAGCATTTT.

This clonotype was counted a few times. The chain combines TRBV6-2 or TRBV6-3 with TRBJ1-1, with a tentative D call TRBD1 (6 bases). V lost 6 bases to trimming and J lost 4 bases, with 15 bases between them. Germline values: CDR1 MNHEY, CDR2 SVGEGT. This CDR3 contains 14 residues. The DNA of the CDR3 is TGTGCCAGCAGCCTGACGGGGGCCGGCACTGAAGCTTTCTTT. It specifies CASSLTGAGTEAFF.

About this clonotype itself: Relative to the germline gene, one junction end is altered; a read error may explain this. The rearrangement joins TRBV6-1 to TRBJ1-1; tentative D call: TRBD1 (6 bases). The germline V gene has CDR1 MNHNS and CDR2 SASEGT. The CDR3 runs 15 residues. This CDR3 is CASSAINLGGAEAFF. In DNA, the CDR3 is TGTGCCAGCAGCGCCATAAACCTGGGGGGCGCTGAAGCTTTCTTC.

At least ten counts were recorded for this clonotype. The J gene is TRBJ2-4, the V gene TRBV29-1; D may be TRBD1 (5 bases). Trimming removed 0 bases at V and 5 bases at J, with 17 bases between. This CDR3 is built from 16 residues. In germline, CDR1 is SQVTM, CDR2 ANQGSEA. The chain's CDR3 is CSVEDRQGANQNIQYF. For the CDR3, the DNA is TGCAGCGTTGAAGATCGGCAGGGTGCCAACCAAAACATTCAGTACTTC.

The chain employs TRBV29-1 and TRBJ1-6; TRBD1 matches 7 bases. The CDR3 is made up of 15 amino acids. Unmatched junction bases numbered 8, after V lost 6 bases and J lost 3 bases. In germline, CDR1 is SQVTM, CDR2 ANQGSEA. CDR3 protein: CSVEEQGIYNSPLHF. The CDR3 DNA is TGCAGCGTGGAGGAACAGGGGATCTATAATTCACCCCTCCACTTT.

The sample holds many counts of this clonotype. This chain joins TRBV7-2 and TRBJ2-3; no clear D gene. Trimming cost V 1 base and J 6 bases, with 8 bases left between them. The CDR3 length is 13 residues. In germline, CDR1 is SGHTA, CDR2 FQGNSA. For the CDR3, the DNA is TGTGCCAGCAGCTTAGAACCAGTGGATACGCAGTATTTT. This codes for CASSLEPVDTQYF. Full variable domain (outside the CDR3, taken from reference TRBV7-2 and TRBJ2-3): GAGVSQSPSNKVTEKGKDVELRCDPISGHTALYWYRQSLGQGLEFLIYFQGNSAPDKSGLPSDRFSAERTGGSVSTLTIQRTQQEDSAVYLCASSLEPVDTQYFGPGTRLTVL.

This clonotype was detected only a few times. J is TRBJ1-1 and V is TRBV5-1; tentatively, D is TRBD1 (6 bases). The CDR3 is 14 amino acids. V gave up 4 bases and J gave up 2 bases, with 12 bases separating them. The V gene's germline CDR1 is SGHRS and CDR2 YFSETQ. Here the CDR3 DNA reads TGCGCCAGCAGCCCGGACAGACTAAACACTGAAGCTTTCTTT. Its translation is CASSPDRLNTEAFF.